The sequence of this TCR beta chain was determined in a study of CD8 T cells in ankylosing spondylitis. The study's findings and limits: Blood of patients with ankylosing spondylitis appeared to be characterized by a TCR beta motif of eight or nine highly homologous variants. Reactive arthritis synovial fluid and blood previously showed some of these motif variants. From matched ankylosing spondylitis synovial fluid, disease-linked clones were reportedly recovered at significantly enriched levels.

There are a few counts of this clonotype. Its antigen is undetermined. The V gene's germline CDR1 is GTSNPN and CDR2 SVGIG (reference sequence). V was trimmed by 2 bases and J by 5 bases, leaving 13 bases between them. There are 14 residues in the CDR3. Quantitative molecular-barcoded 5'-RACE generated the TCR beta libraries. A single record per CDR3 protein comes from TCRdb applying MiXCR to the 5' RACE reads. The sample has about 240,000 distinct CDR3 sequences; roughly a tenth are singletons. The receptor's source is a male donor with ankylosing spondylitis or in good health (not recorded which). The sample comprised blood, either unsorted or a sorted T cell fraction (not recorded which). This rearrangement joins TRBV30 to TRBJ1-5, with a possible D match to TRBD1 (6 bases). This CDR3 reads CAWSIGTMDQPQHF. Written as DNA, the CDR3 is TGTGCCTGGAGTATAGGGACAATGGATCAGCCCCAGCATTTT.